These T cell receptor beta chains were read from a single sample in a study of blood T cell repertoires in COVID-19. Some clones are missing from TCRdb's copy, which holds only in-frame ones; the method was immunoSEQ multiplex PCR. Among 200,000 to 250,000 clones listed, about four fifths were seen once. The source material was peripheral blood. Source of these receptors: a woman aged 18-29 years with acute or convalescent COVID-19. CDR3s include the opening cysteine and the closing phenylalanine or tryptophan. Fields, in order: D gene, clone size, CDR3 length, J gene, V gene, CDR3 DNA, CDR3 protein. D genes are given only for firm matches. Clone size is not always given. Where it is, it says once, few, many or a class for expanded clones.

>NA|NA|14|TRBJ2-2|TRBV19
TGTGCCAGTACCACGGAGGGGAACACCGGGGAGCTGTTTTTT
CASTTEGNTGELFF
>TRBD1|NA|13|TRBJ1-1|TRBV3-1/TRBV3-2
TGTGCCAGCAGCCAAAAGGGGGCAGGGACAGCTTTCTTT
CASSQKGAGTAFF
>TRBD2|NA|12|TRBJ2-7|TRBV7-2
TGTGCCAGCAGCCCGGGACTAGACGAGCAGTACTTC
CASSPGLDEQYF
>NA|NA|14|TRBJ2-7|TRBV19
TGTGCCAGTAGTATAGAACAGGGATTCTACGAGCAGTACTTC
CASSIEQGFYEQYF
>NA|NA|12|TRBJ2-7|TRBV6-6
TGTGCCAGCAGCCGTCAACTCTACGAGCAGTACTTC
CASSRQLYEQYF
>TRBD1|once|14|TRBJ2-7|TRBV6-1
TGTGCCAGCAGTCCGGGACAGGGTAGAAACGAGCAGTACTTC
CASSPGQGRNEQYF
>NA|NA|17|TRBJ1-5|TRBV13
TGTGCCAGCAGCTTAGCATCGGACACAGATAGCAATCAGCCCCAGCATTTT
CASSLASDTDSNQPQHF
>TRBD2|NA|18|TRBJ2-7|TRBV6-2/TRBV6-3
TGTGCCAGCAGTTACCCGGGACTAGCGGAAATATTAAACTACGAGCAGTACTTC
CASSYPGLAEILNYEQYF
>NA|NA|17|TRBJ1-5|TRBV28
TGTGCCAGCAGTTTAGGACGGCTCAGGGGAAGCAATCAGCCCCAGCATTTT
CASSLGRLRGSNQPQHF
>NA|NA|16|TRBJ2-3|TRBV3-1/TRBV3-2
TGTGCCAGCAGCCAAGAAGGGGCGGCACTCACAGATACGCAGTATTTT
CASSQEGAALTDTQYF
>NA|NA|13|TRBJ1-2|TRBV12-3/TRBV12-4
TGTGCCAGCAGTTTGTTCAGGACTGGGGGCTACACCTTC
CASSLFRTGGYTF
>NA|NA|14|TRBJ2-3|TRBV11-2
TGTGCCAGCAGCGAGGGTAGGGTCACAGATACGCAGTATTTT
CASSEGRVTDTQYF
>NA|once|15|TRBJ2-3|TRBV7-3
TGTGCCAGCAGCTTAGGTCAGGGGTTTCCAGATACGCAGTATTTT
CASSLGQGFPDTQYF
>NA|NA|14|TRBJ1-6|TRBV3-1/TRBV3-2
TGTGCCAGCAGCCCGGACCCAGGGGAGACACCCCTCCACTTT
CASSPDPGETPLHF
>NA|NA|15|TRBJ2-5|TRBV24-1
TGTGCCACCAGTGATACACAGGGATCCCAAGAGACCCAGTACTTC
CATSDTQGSQETQYF
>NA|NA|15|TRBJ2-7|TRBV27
TGTGCCAGCAGTTCGACATTCCCTCCCTTCTACGAGCAGTACTTC
CASSSTFPPFYEQYF
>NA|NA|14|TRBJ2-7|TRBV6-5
TGTGCCAGCAGCCAAACCGGGGTCCCCTACGAGCAGTACTTC
CASSQTGVPYEQYF
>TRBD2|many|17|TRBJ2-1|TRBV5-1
TGCGCCAGCAGCTTTATTGGGTCTAGCGGGACGTACAATGAGCAGTTCTTC
CASSFIGSSGTYNEQFF
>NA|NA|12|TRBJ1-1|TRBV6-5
TGTGCCAGCCCCGTCGGGGGGGCTCAAGCTTTCTTT
CASPVGGAQAFF
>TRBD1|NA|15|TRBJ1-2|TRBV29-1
TGCAGCGTTGATCTCGGACAGGGGGATTTCTATGGCTACACCTTC
CSVDLGQGDFYGYTF
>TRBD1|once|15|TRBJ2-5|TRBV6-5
TGTGCCAGCACACGACAACAGGGGGCTCAAGAGACCCAGTACTTC
CASTRQQGAQETQYF
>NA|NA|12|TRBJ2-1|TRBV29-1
TGCAGCGTTGTGGTTGCAGCGGATGAGCAGTTCTTC
CSVVVAADEQFF
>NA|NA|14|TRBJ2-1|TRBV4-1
TGCGCCAGCAGTCCGGCGGATTCCTACAATGAGCAGTTCTTC
CASSPADSYNEQFF
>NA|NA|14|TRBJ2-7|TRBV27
TGTGCCAGCAGCACGGTAGCGACCTCCTACGAGCAGTACTTC
CASSTVATSYEQYF
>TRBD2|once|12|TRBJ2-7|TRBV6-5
TGTGCCAGCAGCCCGGGGGGCTACGAGCAGTACTTC
CASSPGGYEQYF
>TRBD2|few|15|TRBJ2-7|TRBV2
TGTGCCAGCACCGGATTGGGCGGGAGCTCCTACGAGCAGTACTTC
CASTGLGGSSYEQYF
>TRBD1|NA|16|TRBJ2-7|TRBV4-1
TGCGCCAGCAGCCCGGCCGGAACAGGGGGCGGGCACGAGCAGTACTTC
CASSPAGTGGGHEQYF
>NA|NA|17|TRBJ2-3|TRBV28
TGTGCCAGCAGTTTACCCCAGGGGGGAACTAGCACAGATACGCAGTATTTT
CASSLPQGGTSTDTQYF
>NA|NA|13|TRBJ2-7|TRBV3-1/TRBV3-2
TGTGCCAGCAGCCTTTTCGGGGGGCACGAGCAGTACTTC
CASSLFGGHEQYF
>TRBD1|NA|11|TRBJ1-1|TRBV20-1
TGCAGTGCAGGACAGGGGGGTGAAGCTTTCTTT
CSAGQGGEAFF
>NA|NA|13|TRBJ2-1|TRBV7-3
TGTGCCAGCAGCCCCCGAAGAGGCAATGAGCAGTTCTTC
CASSPRRGNEQFF
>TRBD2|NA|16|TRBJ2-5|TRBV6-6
TGTGCCAGCAGCCCCCGTGGCGGGAGGGCCGGGGAGACCCAGTACTTC
CASSPRGGRAGETQYF
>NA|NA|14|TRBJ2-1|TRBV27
TGTGCCAGCAGTTTACTTGTGACTAGTAATGAGCAGTTCTTC
CASSLLVTSNEQFF
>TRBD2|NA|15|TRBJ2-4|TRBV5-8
TGTGCCAGCAGCCTCGGACTAGCGGGAGGGGACATTCAGTACTTC
CASSLGLAGGDIQYF
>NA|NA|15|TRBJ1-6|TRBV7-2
TGTGCCAGCAGCTTAAGCGGGGATCTAGATTCACCCCTCCACTTT
CASSLSGDLDSPLHF
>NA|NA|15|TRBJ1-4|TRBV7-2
TGTGCCAGCAGCTTAGGCGGCATCGGAAATGAAAAACTGTTTTTT
CASSLGGIGNEKLFF
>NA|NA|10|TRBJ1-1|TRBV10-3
TGTGCCAGCGGGTACACTGAAGCTTTCTTT
CASGYTEAFF